The rows below give T cell receptor beta chains drawn from one sample of a study of T-cell memory formation after mild COVID-19. Using its own MiXCR run on the 5' RACE reads, TCRdb lists one record per CDR3 protein. The sample includes around 210,000 distinct CDR3 sequences, about 9.2% seen only once; the top ten take 3.5% to 4%. Sequences were obtained from PBMCs or a T cell subset sorted from them (not recorded which). These receptors all stem from a man younger than 35 who had mild COVID-19 (a few samples of this study predate the infection). Cell type and time point are not known. The conserved cysteine and the conserved F or W are not part of the CDR3 here.

CDR3 protein | V gene
AWSVLGAGQYGYT | TRBV30
ASSYGLEGYT | TRBV5-1
ASSQDAGVYGYT | TRBV3-1
ASSEFLEDEQF | TRBV10-1
ASSRAGTSGGAPDTQY | TRBV4-3
ASSIARGSYQPQH | TRBV19
SVGPSGGDEQY | TRBV29-1
ASSLWARNIQY | TRBV5-6
ASSSVGALGTDTQY | TRBV11-2
ASSSPPWSGQY | TRBV7-9
ASSPTGTGREWEKLF | TRBV18
ASGTSDYEQY | TRBV2
ASSYRSPNEQF | TRBV7-2
ASSYGRTGELF | TRBV6-2/TRBV6-3
ASSLGPLGTDTQY | TRBV6-6
ASSQECGGGARLLMGSYNEQF | TRBV4-2
SALDDSLGTDTQY | TRBV20-1
ASSFRRAGGTEAF | TRBV7-9
ASSFTGPNTGELF | TRBV11-2
ASSLKAGGETQY | TRBV7-2
ASSQQGTAFGYT | TRBV14
ASSEAGTYGYT | TRBV25-1
ASSPEQGIYNEQF | TRBV3-1
ASSTREANEQF | TRBV6-6
ATQSLANQPQH | TRBV10-3
ATSDSGQGNNQPQH | TRBV24-1
ASSRTGGVDTQY | TRBV6-5
ASSQNLVRVSHSGNTIY | TRBV4-1
ASSPGVAYNEQF | TRBV7-3